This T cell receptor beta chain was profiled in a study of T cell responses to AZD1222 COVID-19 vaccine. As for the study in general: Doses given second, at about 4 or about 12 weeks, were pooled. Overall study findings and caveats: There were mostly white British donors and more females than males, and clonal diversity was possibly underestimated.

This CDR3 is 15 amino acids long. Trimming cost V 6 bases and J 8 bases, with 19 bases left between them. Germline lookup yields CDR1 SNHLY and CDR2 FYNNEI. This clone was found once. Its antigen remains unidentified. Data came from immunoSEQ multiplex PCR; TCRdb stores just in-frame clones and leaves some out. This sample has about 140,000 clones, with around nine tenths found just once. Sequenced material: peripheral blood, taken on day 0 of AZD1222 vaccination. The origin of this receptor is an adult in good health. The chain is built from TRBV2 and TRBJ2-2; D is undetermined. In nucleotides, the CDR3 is TGTGCCAGCAGCCTGACGAGTTTAAGCCCGGGGGAGCTGTTTTTT. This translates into CASSLTSLSPGELFF.